A selection of T cell receptor beta chains follows, all from one sample in a study of CD8+CD57+ T cells in acquired aplastic anemia. TCRdb re-called the reads through MiXCR, storing one row per CDR3 protein. The table has around 140,000 distinct CDR3 sequences, 41% seen once; the top ten hold 8.4%. Specimen: sorted CD4+, CD8+, or CD8+CD57+ T cells (not recorded which) from PBMCs. Receptors originate from a human donor in good health, serving as a control. The CDR3 runs from the conserved cysteine through the conserved F or W. A D gene is named only where the DNA matches it firmly. Rows may omit the clone size; those that give it use once, few, many or a size class.

CDR3: CASSFGGGDYNEQFF
DNA: TGCGCCAGCAGTTTTGGGGGGGGTGACTACAATGAGCAGTTCTTC
size: NA
V: TRBV5-1
J: TRBJ2-1
D: TRBD2
length: 15

CDR3: CASGGSGSINEQFF
DNA: TGTGCCAGCGGAGGTAGCGGGAGTATCAATGAGCAGTTCTTC
size: many
V: TRBV14
J: TRBJ2-1
D: TRBD2
length: 14

CDR3: CASSQGQGNSPLHF
DNA: TGTGCCAGCAGCCAAGGACAGGGAAATTCACCCCTCCACTTT
size: once
V: TRBV14
J: TRBJ1-6
D: TRBD1
length: 14

CDR3: CASSLARGTGHNQPQHF
DNA: TGTGCCAGCAGTTTAGCGCGTGGGACAGGACATAATCAGCCCCAGCATTTT
size: many
V: TRBV12-3/TRBV12-4
J: TRBJ1-5
D: TRBD1
length: 17

CDR3: CASTAVATGELFF
DNA: TGTGCCAGTACCGCGGTAGCCACCGGGGAGCTGTTTTTT
size: NA
V: TRBV19
J: TRBJ2-2
D: NA
length: 13

CDR3: CAYRQASGNTIYF
DNA: TGTGCCTACCGACAGGCATCTGGAAACACCATATATTTT
size: NA
V: TRBV10-3
J: TRBJ1-3
D: NA
length: 13

CDR3: CASSPEGQGLYGYTF
DNA: TGTGCCAGCTCACCAGAGGGACAGGGGTTGTATGGCTACACCTTC
size: few
V: TRBV18
J: TRBJ1-2
D: TRBD1
length: 15

CDR3: CASSLVPGAGTEAFF
DNA: TGTGCCAGCAGCTTAGTACCGGGGGCTGGCACTGAAGCTTTCTTT
size: NA
V: TRBV7-8
J: TRBJ1-1
D: NA
length: 15

CDR3: CASSHKSGETQYF
DNA: TGTGCCAGCAGCCACAAATCGGGAGAGACCCAGTACTTC
size: NA
V: TRBV7-9
J: TRBJ2-5
D: NA
length: 13

CDR3: CASKIGQGTYYEQYF
DNA: TGTGCCAGCAAGATCGGACAGGGGACATACTACGAGCAGTACTTC
size: many
V: TRBV6-1
J: TRBJ2-7
D: TRBD1
length: 15